This T cell receptor beta chain was retrieved from a study of T cells after yellow fever vaccination. CDR1 SGHAT and CDR2 FQNNGV come from the germline V gene. The J segment lost 1 base and the V segment lost 7 bases, leaving 9 bases of the junction unmatched. The CDR3 spans 15 residues. Template switching by 5'RACE produced TCR cDNA, adding a universal primer site and UMIs. TCRdb reanalysed the 5' RACE reads using MiXCR and keeps one entry per CDR3 protein. Seen here are over 250,000 distinct CDR3 sequences, roughly 5% observed once, and the top ten hold 2.5% to 4%. The receptor was isolated from a man younger than 35 who received the YFV17D yellow fever vaccine. V usage is TRBV11-2 and J usage is TRBJ1-1, with 7 bases matching TRBD1. This specimen was CD4+ T cells sorted from PBMCs, taken on the day of the yellow fever booster vaccination. The CDR3 is CASTAHDRENTEAFF. CDR3 nucleotides: TGTGCCAGCACCGCCCACGACAGGGAGAACACTGAAGCTTTCTTT.